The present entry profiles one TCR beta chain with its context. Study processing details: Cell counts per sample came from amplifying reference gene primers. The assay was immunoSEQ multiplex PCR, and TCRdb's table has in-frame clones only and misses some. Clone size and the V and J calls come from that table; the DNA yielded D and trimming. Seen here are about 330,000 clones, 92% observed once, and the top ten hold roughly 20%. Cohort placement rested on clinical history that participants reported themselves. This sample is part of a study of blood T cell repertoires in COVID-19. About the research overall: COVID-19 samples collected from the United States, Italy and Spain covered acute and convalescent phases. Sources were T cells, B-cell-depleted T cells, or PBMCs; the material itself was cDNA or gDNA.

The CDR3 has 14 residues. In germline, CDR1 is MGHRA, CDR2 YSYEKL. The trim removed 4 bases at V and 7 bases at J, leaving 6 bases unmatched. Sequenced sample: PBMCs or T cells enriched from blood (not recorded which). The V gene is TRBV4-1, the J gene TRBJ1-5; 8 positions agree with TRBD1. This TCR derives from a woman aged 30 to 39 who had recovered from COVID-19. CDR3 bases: TGCGCCAGCAGCCGCGGACAGGGCGGACAGCCCCAGCATTTT. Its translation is CASSRGQGGQPQHF.